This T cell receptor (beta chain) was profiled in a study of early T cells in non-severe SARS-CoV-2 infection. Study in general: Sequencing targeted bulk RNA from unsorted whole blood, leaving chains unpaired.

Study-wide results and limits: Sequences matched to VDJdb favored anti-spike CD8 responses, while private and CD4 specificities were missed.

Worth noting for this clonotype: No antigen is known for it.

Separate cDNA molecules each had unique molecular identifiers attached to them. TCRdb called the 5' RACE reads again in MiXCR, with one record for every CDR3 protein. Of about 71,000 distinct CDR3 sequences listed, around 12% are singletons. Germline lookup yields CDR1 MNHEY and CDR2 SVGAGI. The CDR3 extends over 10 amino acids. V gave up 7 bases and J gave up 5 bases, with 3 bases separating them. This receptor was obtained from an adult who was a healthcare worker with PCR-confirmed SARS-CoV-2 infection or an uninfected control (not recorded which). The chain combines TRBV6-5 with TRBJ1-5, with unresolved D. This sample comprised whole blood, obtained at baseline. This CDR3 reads CASMYQPQHF. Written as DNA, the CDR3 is TGTGCCAGCATGTATCAGCCCCAGCATTTT.